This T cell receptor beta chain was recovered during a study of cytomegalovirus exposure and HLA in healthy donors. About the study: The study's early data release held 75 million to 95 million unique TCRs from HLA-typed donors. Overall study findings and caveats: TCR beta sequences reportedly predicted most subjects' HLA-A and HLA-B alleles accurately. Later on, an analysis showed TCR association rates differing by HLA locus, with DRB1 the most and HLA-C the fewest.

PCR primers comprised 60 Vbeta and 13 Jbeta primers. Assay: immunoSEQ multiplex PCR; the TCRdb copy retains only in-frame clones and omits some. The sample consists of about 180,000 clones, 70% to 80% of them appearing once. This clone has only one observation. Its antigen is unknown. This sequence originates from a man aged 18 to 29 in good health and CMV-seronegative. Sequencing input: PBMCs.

This CDR3 reads CASSKDGGYEQYF. DNA for the CDR3: TGTGCCAGCAGTAAGGACGGGGGGTACGAGCAGTACTTC. This chain joins TRBV2 and TRBJ2-7; TRBD2 matches at 7 bases. This CDR3 is built from 13 residues. The trim removed 5 bases at V and 4 bases at J, leaving 5 bases unmatched. In germline, CDR1 is SNHLY, CDR2 FYNNEI.